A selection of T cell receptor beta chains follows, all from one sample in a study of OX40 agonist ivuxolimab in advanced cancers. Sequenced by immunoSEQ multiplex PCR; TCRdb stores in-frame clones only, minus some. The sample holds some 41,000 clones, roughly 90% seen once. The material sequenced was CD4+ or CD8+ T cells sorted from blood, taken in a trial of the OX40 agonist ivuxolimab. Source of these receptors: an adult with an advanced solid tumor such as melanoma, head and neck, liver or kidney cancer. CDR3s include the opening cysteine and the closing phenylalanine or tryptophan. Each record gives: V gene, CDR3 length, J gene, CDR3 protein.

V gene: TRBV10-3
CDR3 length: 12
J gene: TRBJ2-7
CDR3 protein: CAISEPPYEQYF

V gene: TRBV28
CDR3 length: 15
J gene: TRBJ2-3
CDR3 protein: CASSLQGAGTDTQYF

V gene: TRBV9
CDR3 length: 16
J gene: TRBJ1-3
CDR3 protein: CASSVADEFSGNTIYF

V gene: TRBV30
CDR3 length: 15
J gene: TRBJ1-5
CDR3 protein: CAWSSYGGGNQPQHF

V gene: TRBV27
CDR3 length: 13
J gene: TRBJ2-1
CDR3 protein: CASRGGIYNEQFF

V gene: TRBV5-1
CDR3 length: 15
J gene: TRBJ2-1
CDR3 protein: CASSLAGVTRSEQFF

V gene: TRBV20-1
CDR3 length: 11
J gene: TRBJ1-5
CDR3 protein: CSAGRSLSQHF

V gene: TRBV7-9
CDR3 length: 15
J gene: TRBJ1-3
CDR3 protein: CASSFPRTSGNTIYF

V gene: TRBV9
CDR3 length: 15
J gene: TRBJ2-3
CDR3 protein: CASSPWRGGADTQYF

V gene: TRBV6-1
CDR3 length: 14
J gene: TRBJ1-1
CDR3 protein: CASSASGGGTEAFF

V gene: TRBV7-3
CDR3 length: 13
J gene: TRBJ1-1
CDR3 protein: CASSFGGASEAFF

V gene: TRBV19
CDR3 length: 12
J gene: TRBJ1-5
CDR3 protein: CASRGGGQPQHF

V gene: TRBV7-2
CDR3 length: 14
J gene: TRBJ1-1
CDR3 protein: CASSLYGGNTEAFF

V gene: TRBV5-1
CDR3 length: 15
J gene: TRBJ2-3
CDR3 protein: CASSLVGTSLDTQYF

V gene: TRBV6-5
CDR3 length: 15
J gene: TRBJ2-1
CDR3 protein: CASSKGLAAYNEQFF

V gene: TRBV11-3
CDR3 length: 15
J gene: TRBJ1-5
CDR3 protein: CASSLGRRVHQPQHF

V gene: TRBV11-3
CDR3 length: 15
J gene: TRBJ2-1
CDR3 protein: CASSDRTGRNNEQFF

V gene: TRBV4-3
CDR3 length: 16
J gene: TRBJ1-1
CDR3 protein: CASSQRETSPNTEAFF

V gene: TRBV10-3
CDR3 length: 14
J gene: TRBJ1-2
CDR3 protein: CAPQVRGQNYGYTF

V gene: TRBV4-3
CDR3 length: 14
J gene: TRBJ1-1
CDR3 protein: CASSQVSRGGEAFF

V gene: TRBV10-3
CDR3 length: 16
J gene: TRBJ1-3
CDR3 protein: CATGEPPGASGNTIYF

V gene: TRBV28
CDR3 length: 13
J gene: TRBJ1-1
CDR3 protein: CAGSLNWNTEAFF

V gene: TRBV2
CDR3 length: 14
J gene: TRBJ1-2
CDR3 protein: CASSPRQGVWGYTF

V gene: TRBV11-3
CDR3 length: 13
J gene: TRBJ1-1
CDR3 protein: CASSRDLTGEAFF

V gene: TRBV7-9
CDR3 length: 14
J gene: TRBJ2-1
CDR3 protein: CASSSPPRDNEQFF

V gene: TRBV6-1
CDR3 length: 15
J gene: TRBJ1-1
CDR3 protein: CASNGRGVMNTEAFF

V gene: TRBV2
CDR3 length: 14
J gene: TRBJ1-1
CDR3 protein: CAAWGRGMNTEAFF

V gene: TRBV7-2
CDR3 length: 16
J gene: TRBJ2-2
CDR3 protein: CASSSPGQQNTGELFF

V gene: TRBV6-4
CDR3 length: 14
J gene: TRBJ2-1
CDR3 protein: CASSDSRYGNEQFF

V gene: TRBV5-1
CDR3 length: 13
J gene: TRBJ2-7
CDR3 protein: CASSPGANGEQYF

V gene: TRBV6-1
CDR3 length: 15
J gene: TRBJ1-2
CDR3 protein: CASSKRTGGADGYTF

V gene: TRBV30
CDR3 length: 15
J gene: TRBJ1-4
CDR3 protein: CAWSSGGIRGEKLFF

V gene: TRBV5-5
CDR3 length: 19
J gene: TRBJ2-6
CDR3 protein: CASSEGGGQFSVEANVLTF

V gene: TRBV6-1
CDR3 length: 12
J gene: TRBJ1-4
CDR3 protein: CASSEQGRKLFF

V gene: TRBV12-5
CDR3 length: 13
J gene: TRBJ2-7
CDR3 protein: CASGLGRSYEQYF

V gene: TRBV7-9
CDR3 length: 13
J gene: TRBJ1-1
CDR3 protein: CASSRQGGTEAFF

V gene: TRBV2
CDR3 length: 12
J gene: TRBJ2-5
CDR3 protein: CASSFAGGHQYF

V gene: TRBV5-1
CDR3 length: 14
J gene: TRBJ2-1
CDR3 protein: CASALGGVYNEQFF

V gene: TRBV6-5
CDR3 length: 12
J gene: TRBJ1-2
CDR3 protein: CASRRSNYGYTF

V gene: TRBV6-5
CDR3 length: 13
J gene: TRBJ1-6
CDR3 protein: CASTGGSNSPLHF

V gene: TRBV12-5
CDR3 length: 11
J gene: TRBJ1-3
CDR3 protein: CASSLEVTIYF

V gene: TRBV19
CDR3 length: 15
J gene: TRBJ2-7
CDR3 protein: CASEGTSGGPYEQYF

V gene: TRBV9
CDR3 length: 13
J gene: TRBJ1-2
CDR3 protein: CASSVSGGTGYTF

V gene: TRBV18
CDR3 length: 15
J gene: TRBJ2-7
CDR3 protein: CASSPFNGQGYEQYF

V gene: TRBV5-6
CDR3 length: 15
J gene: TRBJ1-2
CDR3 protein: CASSGLGFLPYGYTF

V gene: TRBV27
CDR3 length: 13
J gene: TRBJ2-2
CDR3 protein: CASRTGAGGELFF

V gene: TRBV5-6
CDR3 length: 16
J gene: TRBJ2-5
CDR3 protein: CASSFRTALLMETQYF

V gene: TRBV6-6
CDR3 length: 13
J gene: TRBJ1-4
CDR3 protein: CASSTGLREKLFF

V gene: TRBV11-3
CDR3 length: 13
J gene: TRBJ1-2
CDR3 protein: CASSLDSLTGYTF

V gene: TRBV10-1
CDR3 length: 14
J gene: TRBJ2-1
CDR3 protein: CANPHQRGYNEQFF

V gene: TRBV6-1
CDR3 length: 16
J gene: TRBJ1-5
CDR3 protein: CASSEASGYSNQPQHF

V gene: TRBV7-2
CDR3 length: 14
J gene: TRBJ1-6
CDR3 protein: CASSSDGYNSPLHF